This TCR beta chain was sequenced for a study of cytomegalovirus exposure and HLA in healthy donors (dated by TCRdb to 2017 to 2019). Background on the whole study: According to an earlier analysis of 587 of the donors, some 180 million T cells yielded some 110 million unique TCR beta sequences and about 300 Gb of sequence data. The study profiled the T cell repertoires of under 850 subjects by immunosequencing and related them to cytomegalovirus serostatus. In the later analysis, no new phenotypic data were used to find candidate immune exposures; instead, reliance was placed on TCR beta sequences and their occurrence across donors. The number of typed donors differed by locus: about 629-640 for A, B, C, DRB1 and DQB1; 500 to 550 for DQA1; 606 for DPA1; and about 450 for DPB1. A later genetic analysis used genome-wide SNP genotypes for about three fifths of the 666 donors, treating that subset as a discovery cohort. To predict cytomegalovirus infection status, the study combined high-throughput TCR immunosequencing, statistical association of individual TCRs with disease status, and machine learning. HLA typing included class I and class II loci at four-digit resolution. An earlier analysis of 500 to 650 of the donors applied high-throughput TCR beta sequencing to assess whether each TCR beta V gene segment acted as functional or pseudogenic. Among 350 to 400 genotyped donors of the cohort, an average of approximately 250,000 unique TCR beta nucleotide sequences were sequenced per donor, around a sixth of them non-productive. In addition to the first cohort of 666 subjects, a separate validation cohort of 100 to 150 different subjects was used. The genetic ancestry cluster associated with self-reported Caucasian donors included over 80% of the roughly 400 genotyped donors. An early release that covered roughly 600 HLA-typed donors contained about 290 gigabases of sequencing data and tens of millions of unique TCR sequences. The study was designed to test whether signatures of past pathogen exposure could be identified by cataloging public T cell receptors. Donor age, sex, ethnicity and CMV serostatus were compiled together with the repertoire data. Every discovery cohort repertoire had been produced on one sequencing platform. Roughly 5 DR-DQ haplotypes were handled as single units for association and clustering, since linkage in the cohort was strong. To study patterns of TCR occurrence, a later analysis re-analyzed previously published TCR beta repertoires from around 670 donors and added high-resolution HLA genotyping. Overall study outcomes, separate from this receptor: A later analysis found that most CMV-associated TCR beta chains appeared HLA-restricted, with HLA associations seemingly driven largely by CMV exposure. For the cohort, immune exposure information was limited to CMV serostatus. In a later analysis, several top co-occurrence clusters were reported to appear linked to parvovirus B19, influenza, CMV and Epstein-Barr virus. A later genetic analysis reported fewer N-insertions in productive TCRs among donors in an Asian-associated ancestry cluster than the approximately 670-donor mean. V-gene and J-gene trimming of TCR beta chains was associated with a missense DCLRE1C variant in a later genetic analysis, and the association was replicated in an independent cohort. Strong co-occurrence of HLA alleles, especially DR and DQ, made assigning TCR associations to individual alleles difficult. A later analysis found that HLA-associated TCR beta chains were more clonally expanded and had lower generation probabilities than equally common non-associated chains. According to a later analysis, TCR association rates differed among HLA loci, with DRB1 alleles showing the most associated TCRs and HLA-C alleles showing the fewest. Sequencing depth was assumed to be roughly uniform across donors in the presence/absence analyses, though that assumption may not hold. Most TCR sequences were observed very rarely across donors, whereas some public TCRs were present in many individuals. Correlated functional status among segregating V segments might be attributable to linkage disequilibrium, but an unknown experimental factor could not be ruled out. This cohort had only TCR beta chains sequenced, and the lack of alpha or paired-chain data limited which features could be detected. The classifier was reported to diagnose cytomegalovirus status with high specificity and sensitivity in both the original and validation cohorts. Because counts were too low, some 17 rarely observed V segments, including chromosome 9 orphons, were excluded from the earlier analysis of some 540 of the donors. An earlier analysis of approximately 530 of the donors showed that most TCR beta V segments appeared in productive rearrangements either about 87% or about 30% of the time, which broadly matched IMGT annotations. The 87-base-pair reads could not distinguish some IMGT-functional V segments, including TRBV6-2 and TRBV6-3, so those segments were excluded. In a later analysis, 16,951 TCR beta sequences were associated with specific HLA alleles at a false discovery rate of 0.05. A few of the identified cytomegalovirus-associated TCR beta chains were confirmed in vitro to be specific for cytomegalovirus antigens. A group of highly shared sequence variants was considered likely to be a technical artifact of the sequencing pipeline. Because some donors lacked HLA typing at each locus, the association tests relied only on the typed subset. It was suggested by the authors that the approach could potentially be generalized to other disease states and immunological phenotypes. A further reported finding was that TCR beta sequences accurately predicted the HLA-A and HLA-B alleles for most subjects in the first cohort. The study gave a list of under 200 TCR beta chains associated with cytomegalovirus.

Libraries were constructed by the immunoSEQ multiplex PCR assay. For the multiplex PCR, a mixture combining 60 forward primers for TCR Vbeta segments and 13 reverse primers for TCR Jbeta segments was used. Amplification of the CDR3 region of rearranged TCR beta genes was performed with a multiplex PCR assay on genomic DNA. On the Illumina HiSeq System, the amplified TCR beta libraries were sequenced as 87-base-pair reads. In the original analysis: In a later analysis, some 80 million unique TCR beta chains were counted across the 666 repertoires, and about 10 million of these chains were shared by at least two donors. A nearest-neighbor algorithm error-corrected the raw reads and collapsed the reads into unique sequences, merging closely related sequences to remove PCR and sequencing errors. Alignment of CDR3 sequences to IMGT reference sequences was used to assign V, D and J gene segments. For a sequence to be retained, a match of at least six nucleotides was required to both a V gene segment and a J gene segment. Rearrangements were classified as productive when the CDR3 lacked stop codons and remained in frame with V and J, and all other rearrangements were classified as non-productive. CDR3 was defined by IMGT convention, running from the second conserved V-encoded cysteine to the conserved J-encoded phenylalanine. In an earlier analysis of roughly 610 of the donors, sequences lacking an unambiguous match to a single V gene segment were excluded. An earlier analysis of 500 to 700 of the donors classified V segments as functional when productive rearrangements were above 56.7% and as segregating when the standard deviation between donors was above 5%. A statistical classification framework was built to diagnose cytomegalovirus status from the catalog of TCR beta chain sequences. In a later analysis, TCR nucleotide sequences were compared against IMGT/GENE-DB human TR gene sequences so that V and J genes could be assigned. A later analysis assigned CDR3 sequences and most-parsimonious VDJ recombination scenarios with the TCRdist pipeline. In a later analysis, each TCR beta chain was defined by its CDR3 amino acid sequence together with its V-gene family, and reads lacking a unique V-gene family were excluded. A later analysis removed 500 to 650 highly shared, low-generation-probability nucleotide sequences to deal with suspected cross-contamination and a sequencing artifact. In a later analysis, a clonal expansion index for each public chain was calculated from normalized within-repertoire ranks of inferred template counts. In a later analysis, generation probabilities were computed with a VDJ recombination model fitted to out-of-frame rearrangements, and the resulting probabilities were checked against IGoR. Hypergeometric tests were used in a later analysis to score TCR-TCR, TCR-HLA and TCR-CMV co-occurrence, with a repertoire-size bias correction applied to the TCR pairs. To estimate false discovery rates, a later analysis permuted the HLA or CMV assignments 20 times. In a later analysis, co-occurring TCRs were grouped using DBSCAN, with TCRdist sequence similarity added in when clustering inside HLA-allele-positive subsets. Repertoires with fewer than 30,000 or more than 120,000 public chains, plus five repertoires with anomalous nucleotide sharing, were excluded from co-occurrence clustering. The table was pulled from immuneACCESS by TCRdb, which kept in-frame rearrangements only. Such tables lose some clones; where checked, under half of the loss comes from unresolved V genes, and the rest has no known cause. The DNA was the basis for D and trimming; V, J and clone size are from that table. The sample table shows roughly 110,000 clones, and 65% to 80% are seen once. The ten largest account for roughly 9.7% of the sample.

Details on this clone: This clone's antigen is unknown. Base-call qualities are not available, and no considerably larger clone is one nucleotide away.

The cohort comprised some 680 healthy bone marrow donors. All cohort members were sampled while nominally healthy, although unrecorded immune exposures were likely present. The donor was CMV seropositive and belonged to the group of 250 to 300 seropositive cohort members. A peripheral blood sample was collected from each donor, and TCR beta sequencing was performed on peripheral blood mononuclear cells. The Qiagen DNeasy Blood Extraction Kit was used to extract genomic DNA from the blood cell samples. The CDR3 numbers 12 residues from cysteine through phenylalanine. This entry keeps only the CDR3 DNA: 36 bases, framed from base 1. At the junction V is shortened by 4 bases and J by 7 bases, with 10 bases in between. The germline V gene gives CDR1 as MDHEN and CDR2 as SYDVKM.

This receptor was obtained from a man in his forties or fifties in good health and CMV-seropositive. The receptor chain draws on TRBV28 and TRBJ1-1; TRBD1 is a weak D gene call, 5 bases matching. Material: PBMCs. The CDR3 sequence is CASSWGTGEAFF. The nucleotides read TGTGCCAGCAGTTGGGGCACAGGTGAAGCTTTCTTT.